The 27 T cell receptor beta chains reported below all come from one sample, sequenced in a study of multiple sclerosis patients with progressive multifocal leukoencephalopathy. The data were produced by immunoSEQ multiplex PCR, yet TCRdb's version contains in-frame clones alone and is incomplete. Altogether some 25,000 clones are present, 85% to 95% being singletons, with the ten largest covering 2% to 2.5%. As to time point: more than ten months of natalizumab therapy. The starting material was PBMCs, obtained from a patient treated with natalizumab. The source of these receptors is a man aged 25 to 45 with multiple sclerosis.

This chain links TRBV12-5 with TRBJ1-1; no firm D call. The V and J ends lost 7 bases and 2 bases respectively, with 11 bases between them. Germline CDR1 and CDR2: LGHNT and FRNRAP. The CDR3 covers 13 residues. CDR3 nucleotide sequence: TGTGCTAGTGTGTCGGCACTTAACACTGAAGCTTTCTTT. This codes for CASVSALNTEAFF.

The rearrangement joins TRBV11-2 to TRBJ1-1; a weak D match, TRBD1 (5 bases). Germline CDR1 and CDR2: SGHAT and FQNNGV. Trimming took 3 bases from V and 5 from J, leaving 16 bases between them. This CDR3 is built from 15 residues. The CDR3, as DNA: TGTGCCAGCAGCTTCCCCAGGGCAGGATGGACTGAAGCTTTCTTT. Protein sequence: CASSFPRAGWTEAFF.

CDR3 protein: CATSRLYPSDEQFF. CDR3 DNA sequence: TGTGCCACCAGCAGACTCTACCCTAGCGACGAGCAGTTCTTC. The chain combines TRBV15 with TRBJ2-1; D perhaps matches TRBD2 (6 bases). Looked up from germline, CDR1 is LNHNV and CDR2 is YYDKDF (reference sequence). V shed 2 bases and J shed 10 bases, with 15 bases lying between them. CDR3 length equals 14 residues.

The CDR3 region has the DNA TGTGCCAGCAGCTCAGGGAACCAAGAGACCCAGTACTTC. It translates to CASSSGNQETQYF. The chain employs TRBV7-6 and TRBJ2-5, with D possibly matching TRBD1 (5 bases). V was clipped by 4 bases and J by 0 bases, with 6 bases between them. Germline-derived CDR1 and CDR2 are SGHVS and FNYEAQ. The length of the CDR3 is 13 residues.

The chain carries TRBV30 and TRBJ2-7, with D hard to call. Germline CDR1 is GTSNPN and CDR2 is SVGIG (reference sequence). The V and J ends lost 5 bases and 3 bases respectively, with 14 bases between them. The CDR3 totals 13 residues. The CDR3 DNA reads as TGTGCCTGGGGAAAGGCCCGAGTCTACGAGCAGTACTTC. Its protein product is CAWGKARVYEQYF.

The chain is built from TRBV4-3 and TRBJ1-6, with D possibly matching TRBD1 (5 bases). CDR1 is LGHNA, CDR2 YSLEER, per germline. The CDR3 length is 16 residues. V lost 1 base to trimming and J lost 8 bases, with 15 bases between them. The CDR3 nucleotides read TGCGCCAGCAGCCAAGGCGGAGCAGGGACGGATTCACCCCTCCACTTT. It specifies CASSQGGAGTDSPLHF.

This clone was counted once. V usage is TRBV19 and J usage is TRBJ2-2, with D possibly TRBD1 on 8 matching bases. CDR1 is LNHDA and CDR2 is SQIVND in the germline V gene (reference sequence). V was shortened by 8 bases and J by 5 bases, with 15 bases between the two germline ends. The CDR3 covers 14 residues. This CDR3 is CASGIQGGTGELFF. The CDR3 DNA reads as TGTGCCAGTGGGATACAGGGGGGGACCGGGGAGCTGTTTTTT.

The sample holds one count of this clone. The chain carries TRBV7-2 and TRBJ2-1; D is possibly TRBD1 (5 bases). Per germline, CDR1 SGHTA and CDR2 FQGNSA. V dropped 5 bases and J dropped 0 bases, with 8 bases sitting between them. The CDR3 is 14 residues long. CDR3 coding DNA: TGTGCCAGCAGCGGAACAGGCTCCTACAATGAGCAGTTCTTC. It encodes CASSGTGSYNEQFF.

This chain uses TRBV19 with TRBJ2-5; 9 bases line up with TRBD2. CDR3 length: 15 residues. With V trimmed by 4 bases and J by 4 bases, 7 bases remained unmatched. In germline, CDR1 is LNHDA, CDR2 SQIVND (reference sequence). The CDR3 DNA reads as TGTGCCAGTAGTAGCGGGAGGGTTGAAGGAGAGACCCAGTACTTC. Translated: CASSSGRVEGETQYF.

This clone was observed a single time. The chain combines TRBV7-8 with TRBJ2-1; possible D gene TRBD2, 6 bases. The germline CDR1 and CDR2 sequences are SGHVS and FQNEAQ. V was trimmed by 6 bases and J by 5 bases, leaving 20 bases between them. This CDR3 region has 16 residues. The CDR3 DNA sequence: TGTGCCAGCAGGATCCAATCCGGGACTTTTAACAATGAGCAGTTCTTC. This sequence encodes CASRIQSGTFNNEQFF.

This clone appeared once. The V and J genes are TRBV19 and TRBJ2-7; 8 bases match TRBD1. The trim removed 3 bases at V and 0 bases at J, leaving 7 bases unmatched. Germline V CDR1 and CDR2: LNHDA, SQIVND (reference sequence). The CDR3 extends over 16 amino acids. The CDR3 region has the DNA TGTGCCAGTAGTATCAGGGCTGGACAGGGCTCCTACGAGCAGTACGTC. Encoded protein: CASSIRAGQGSYEQYV.

V usage is TRBV5-6 and J usage is TRBJ1-5; D is ambiguous. The germline V and J ends were trimmed by 1 base and 7 bases, with 12 bases remaining between them. The CDR3 loop spans 14 amino acids. In germline, CDR1 is SGHDT, CDR2 YYEEEE. The CDR3 DNA reads TGTGCCAGCAGCTTGAGGGCTCGAGGCCAGCCCCAGCATTTT. Translated: CASSLRARGQPQHF.

The count of this clone is one. The chain joins TRBV27 to TRBJ1-2, with a weak D call TRBD1 (5 bases). The CDR3 sequence is 16 residues long. V lost 2 bases, J lost 6 bases, and 19 bases lay in between. Per germline, CDR1 MNHEY and CDR2 SMNVEV (reference sequence). The CDR3 loop is CASSLGLDTTRDGYTF. DNA for the CDR3: TGTGCCAGCAGTTTAGGCCTGGACACAACGAGAGATGGCTACACCTTC.

CDR3 region: CASSLGSSYEQYF. Here the CDR3 DNA reads TGTGCCAGCAGCTTGGGCAGTTCCTACGAGCAGTACTTC. The chain joins TRBV5-5 to TRBJ2-7; D remains unclear. CDR3 length equals 13 residues. In germline, CDR1 is SGHKS, CDR2 YYEKEE (reference sequence). Trimming shortened V by 0 bases and J by 1 base, and 5 bases separated the two germline ends.

The chain links TRBV5-1 to TRBJ2-3; D not resolved. Germline V lookup: CDR1 SGHRS, CDR2 YFSETQ. This CDR3 spans 14 amino acids. V was cut by 4 bases and J by 2 bases, with 11 bases left in between. The CDR3: CASSPRTSTDTQYF. CDR3 sequence (DNA): TGCGCCAGCAGCCCGCGGACCTCCACAGATACGCAGTATTTT.

The V call is TRBV19, the J call TRBJ2-5; D remains unclear. The CDR3 contains 13 residues. Germline values: CDR1 LNHDA, CDR2 SQIVND (reference sequence). Trimming removed 3 bases from V and 2 bases from J, with 7 bases in between. CDR3 DNA sequence: TGTGCCAGTAGTATGACCGTACAAGAGACCCAGTACTTC. As protein: CASSMTVQETQYF.

As to this clone: At the DNA level, this CDR3 is encoded by other sequences in the same sample as well. This chain links TRBV9 with TRBJ1-4; TRBD1 is a possible D gene (5 bases). The V gene lost 4 bases and the J gene lost 7 bases, with 17 bases spanning the gap. CDR1 is SGDLS and CDR2 is YYNGEE in the germline V gene. The CDR3 length is 15 residues. The CDR3 is CASSPSGGRAEKLFF. DNA for the CDR3: TGTGCCAGCAGCCCTAGCGGGGGAAGGGCTGAAAAACTGTTTTTT.

The CDR3 bases are TGTGCCAGCAGCTTGACAGGGTCGGGGGAAAAACTGTTTTTT. Protein product: CASSLTGSGEKLFF. The rearrangement uses TRBV5-6 and TRBJ1-4; D might be TRBD1 (6 bases). CDR1 and CDR2 from the germline V gene are SGHDT and YYEEEE. This CDR3 is 14 amino acids long. V dropped 1 base and J dropped 8 bases, with 12 bases sitting between them.

The chain carries TRBV15 and TRBJ2-2, with a weak D call TRBD2 (5 bases). This CDR3 region has 13 residues. Trimming removed 6 bases at V and 4 bases at J, with 9 bases between. Germline V gives CDR1 LNHNV, CDR2 YYDKDF (reference sequence). This CDR3 is CATRDRGTGELFF. DNA of the CDR3: TGTGCCACCAGAGATCGGGGCACCGGGGAGCTGTTTTTT.

J is TRBJ2-7 and V is TRBV30; TRBD2 aligns across 9 bases. In germline, CDR1 is GTSNPN, CDR2 SVGIG (reference sequence). V was pared by 0 bases and J by 3 bases, with 3 bases of the junction left unmatched. This CDR3 contains 14 residues. The CDR3 here is CAWSVGSGSYEQYV. CDR3 bases: TGTGCCTGGAGTGTGGGTAGCGGGAGCTACGAGCAGTACGTC.

This clone was recorded once. The rearrangement links TRBV7-9 to TRBJ2-1; D is uncertain. V shed 1 base and J shed 14 bases, with 9 bases lying between them. Germline V gene lookup returns CDR1 SEHNR and CDR2 FQNEAQ (reference sequence). This CDR3 is 11 amino acids long. The CDR3 loop reads CASSLVSGEFF. CDR3 sequence (DNA): TGTGCCAGCAGCTTAGTGAGTGGGGAGTTCTTC.

This clone occurred a few times. The chain recombines TRBV5-4 with TRBJ2-2, with D tentatively TRBD2 (7 bases). Germline CDR1 is SGHNT and CDR2 is YYREEE (reference sequence). CDR3 length equals 16 residues. Deletions cut 1 base from V and 5 bases from J, with 15 bases between. The chain's CDR3 is CASSLMSGGWTGELFF. The DNA for the CDR3 is TGTGCCAGCAGCTTGATGTCGGGGGGCTGGACCGGGGAGCTGTTTTTT.

This chain connects TRBV6-5 to TRBJ2-7, with no clear D. This CDR3 has 11 amino acids. CDR1 is MNHEY and CDR2 is SVGAGI in the germline V gene. V was pared by 6 bases and J by 6 bases, with 9 bases between. The CDR3: CASRDVREQYF. The CDR3 DNA sequence: TGTGCCAGCAGGGACGTCCGCGAGCAGTACTTC.

The table lists this clone with a count of one. The rearrangement links TRBV7-2 to TRBJ2-3, with 7 bases identical to TRBD2. Germline V gene data show CDR1 as SGHTA and CDR2 as FQGNSA. CDR3 size: 17 residues. V trimming: 5 bases; J trimming: 6 bases; junction bases outside the gene matches: 17. The CDR3 sequence is CASSSGVGRAHRDTQYF. CDR3 coding DNA: TGTGCCAGCAGCAGCGGGGTCGGGCGGGCCCACAGGGATACGCAGTATTTT. Full variable domain (outside the CDR3, taken from reference TRBV7-2 and TRBJ2-3): GAGVSQSPSNKVTEKGKDVELRCDPISGHTALYWYRQSLGQGLEFLIYFQGNSAPDKSGLPSDRFSAERTGGSVSTLTIQRTQQEDSAVYLCASSSGVGRAHRDTQYFGPGTRLTVL.

V usage is TRBV10-3 and J usage is TRBJ1-4; D may be TRBD1 (5 bases). Germline CDR1 and CDR2: ENHRY and SYGVKD. V shed 9 bases and J shed 8 bases, with 10 bases lying between them. There are 11 residues in the CDR3. The CDR3 reads CAIGGEEKLFF. DNA for the CDR3: TGTGCCATTGGGGGGGAAGAAAAACTGTTTTTT.

In this sample, this clone turned up once. The chain couples TRBV7-8 to TRBJ2-1; 8 bases align to TRBD2. Trimming removed 2 bases from V and 14 bases from J; junction bases left unmatched: 5. The CDR3 is made up of 12 amino acids. The germline V gene has CDR1 SGHVS and CDR2 FQNEAQ. This chain's CDR3 is CASSLSGREKFF. As DNA, the CDR3 is TGTGCCAGCAGCTTAAGCGGGAGAGAGAAGTTCTTC.

A few counts support this clone. V gene TRBV4-1 combines with J gene TRBJ1-2, with D possibly being TRBD1 (5 bases). The germline gives CDR1 MGHRA, CDR2 YSYEKL. This CDR3 spans 17 amino acids. Trimming pared 3 bases from V and 8 bases from J, leaving 25 bases between. The CDR3 bases are TGCGCCAGCAGCCAGGGAGGGGCGAGTAGTAAGGAGCGGGGCTACACCTTC. It translates to CASSQGGASSKERGYTF.